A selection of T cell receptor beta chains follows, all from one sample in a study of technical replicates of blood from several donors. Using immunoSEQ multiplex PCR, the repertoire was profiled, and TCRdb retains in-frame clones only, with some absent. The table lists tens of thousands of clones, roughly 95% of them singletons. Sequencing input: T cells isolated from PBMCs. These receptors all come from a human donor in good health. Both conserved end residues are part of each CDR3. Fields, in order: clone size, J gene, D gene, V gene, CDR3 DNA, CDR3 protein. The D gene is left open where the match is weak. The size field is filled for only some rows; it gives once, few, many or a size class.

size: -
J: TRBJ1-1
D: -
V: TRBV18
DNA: TGTGCCAGCTCACCAGGACAAATGAACACTGAAGCTTTCTTT
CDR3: CASSPGQMNTEAFF

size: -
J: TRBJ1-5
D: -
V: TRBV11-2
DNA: TGTGCCAGCAGCGTAGGGCGGGGGTCCAATCAGCCCCAGCATTTT
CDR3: CASSVGRGSNQPQHF

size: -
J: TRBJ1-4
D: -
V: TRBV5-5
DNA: TGTGCCAGCACCAGCGAGGGAGGACTAAAACTGTTTTTT
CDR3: CASTSEGGLKLFF

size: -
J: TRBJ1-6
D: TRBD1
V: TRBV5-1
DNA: TGCGCCAGCAGCGCTGGGACAGGGGGATCACCCCTCCACTTT
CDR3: CASSAGTGGSPLHF

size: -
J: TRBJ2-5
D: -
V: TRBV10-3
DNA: TGTGCCATCAGTGGAGGCGGATCTGTTATGAAGGAAGAGACCCAGTACTTC
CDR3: CAISGGGSVMKEETQYF

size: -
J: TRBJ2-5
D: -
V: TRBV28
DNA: TGTGCCAGCAGCCCGGTCGAGAGGGTCGTGGAGACCCAGTACTTC
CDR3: CASSPVERVVETQYF

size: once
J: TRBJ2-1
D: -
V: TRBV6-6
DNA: TGTGCCAGCAGTCAAGGGGCCCCTTCCTACAATGAGCAGTTCTTC
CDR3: CASSQGAPSYNEQFF

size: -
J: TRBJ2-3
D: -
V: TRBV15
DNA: TGTGCCACCAGCAGAGCTACTAGCACAGATACGCAGTATTTT
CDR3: CATSRATSTDTQYF

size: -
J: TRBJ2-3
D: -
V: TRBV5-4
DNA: TGTGCCAGCAGCGGGGGCCGGGGAGGCACAGATACGCAGTATTTT
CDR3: CASSGGRGGTDTQYF

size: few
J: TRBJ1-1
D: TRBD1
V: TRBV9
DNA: TGTGCCAGCAGCGTAGGAGGACAGGGGAACACTGAAGCTTTCTTT
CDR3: CASSVGGQGNTEAFF

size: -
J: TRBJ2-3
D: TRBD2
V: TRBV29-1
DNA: TGCAGCGTTGAAGGGCCGGGACTAGCCACCGATACGCAGTATTTT
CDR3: CSVEGPGLATDTQYF

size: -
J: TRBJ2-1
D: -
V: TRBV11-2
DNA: TGTGCCAGCAGCCCGCTGACGAGCGCTGACAATGAGCAGTTCTTC
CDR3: CASSPLTSADNEQFF

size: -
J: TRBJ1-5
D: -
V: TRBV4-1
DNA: TGCGCCAGCAGCCAAGGCGTACGACGCCGGGCCCAGCATTTT
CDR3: CASSQGVRRRAQHF

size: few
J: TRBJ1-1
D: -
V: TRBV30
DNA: TGTGCCTGGCGAAACATGAACACTGAAGCTTTCTTT
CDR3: CAWRNMNTEAFF

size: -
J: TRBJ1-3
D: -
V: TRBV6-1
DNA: TGTGCCAGCAGTGAATCCCCGGCGGGCTCCTTAAACACCATATATTTT
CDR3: CASSESPAGSLNTIYF

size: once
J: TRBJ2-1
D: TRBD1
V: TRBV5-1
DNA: TGCGCCAGCAGCTTGGAGACCGGGACAGGGTACAATGAGCAGTTCTTC
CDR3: CASSLETGTGYNEQFF

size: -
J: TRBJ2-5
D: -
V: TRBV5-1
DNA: TGCGCCAGCAGCTTGGATACAGGGTGCGAGACCCAGTACTTC
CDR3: CASSLDTGCETQYF

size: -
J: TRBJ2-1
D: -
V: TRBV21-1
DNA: TGTGCCAGCAGCAAACGGCGGACAGACGGAGAAAACGATGAGCAGTTCTTC
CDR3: CASSKRRTDGENDEQFF

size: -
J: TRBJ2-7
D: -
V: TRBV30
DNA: TGTGCCTGGAGTGAGGGGCTGATCTCCTACGAGCAGTACTTC
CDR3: CAWSEGLISYEQYF

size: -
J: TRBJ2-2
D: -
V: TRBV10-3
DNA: TGTGCCATCAGTGAAGCGGGGAACACCGGGGAGCTGTTTTTT
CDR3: CAISEAGNTGELFF

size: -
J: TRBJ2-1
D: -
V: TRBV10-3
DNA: TGTGCCATCAGTGAGTCGAAGCTCTATGAGCAGTTCTTC
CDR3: CAISESKLYEQFF

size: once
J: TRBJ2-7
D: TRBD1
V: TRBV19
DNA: TGTGCCAGTACAGACAGGGGAGAGGGACGGCAGTACTTC
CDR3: CASTDRGEGRQYF

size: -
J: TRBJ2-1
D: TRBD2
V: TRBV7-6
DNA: TGTGCCAGCAGCCCACCCCACGGGCTAGCGGGGGGGCGGGCGCAGGCGCGGGATGAGCAGTTCTTC
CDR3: CASSPPHGLAGGRAQARDEQFF

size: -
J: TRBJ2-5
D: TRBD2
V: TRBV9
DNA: TGTGCCAGCAGCGGACGACTAGCGGGGGGCGCCCAAGAGACCCAGTACTTC
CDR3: CASSGRLAGGAQETQYF

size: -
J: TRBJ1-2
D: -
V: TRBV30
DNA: TGTGCCTGGAGTGTGAACAGGGATTCCTGGGGCTACACCTTC
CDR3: CAWSVNRDSWGYTF

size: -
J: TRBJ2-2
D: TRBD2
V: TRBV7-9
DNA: TGTGCCAGCAGCTTGTCCTCGCGGGGGGATTCGTCCGGGGAGCTGTTTTTT
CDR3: CASSLSSRGDSSGELFF

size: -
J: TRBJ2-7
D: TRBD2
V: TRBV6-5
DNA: TGTGCCAGCAGTCCCGGTGCTAGCGGAAAGGAGCAGTACTTC
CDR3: CASSPGASGKEQYF

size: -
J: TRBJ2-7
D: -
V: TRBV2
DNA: TGTGCCAGCAGTGAGGGGGCGGCAGGGGCTTCCTACGAGCAGTACTTC
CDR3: CASSEGAAGASYEQYF

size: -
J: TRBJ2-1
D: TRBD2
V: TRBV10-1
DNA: TGCGCCAGCAGTGAGTCGGGAACTAGCGGGCTTGACAATGAGCAGTTCTTC
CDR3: CASSESGTSGLDNEQFF

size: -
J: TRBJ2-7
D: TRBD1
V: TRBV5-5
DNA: TGTGCCAGCAGCTGGGTTGGGGACAGGACCTACGAGCAGTACTTC
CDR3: CASSWVGDRTYEQYF

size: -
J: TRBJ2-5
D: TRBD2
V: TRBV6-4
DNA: TGTGCCAGCAGTGGCCTAGCGGGGGGGCAGGAGACCCAGTACTTC
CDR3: CASSGLAGGQETQYF

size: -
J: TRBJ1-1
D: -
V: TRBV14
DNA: TGTGCCAGCAGCCTCGACTTGGTCACTGAAGCTTTCTTT
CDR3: CASSLDLVTEAFF

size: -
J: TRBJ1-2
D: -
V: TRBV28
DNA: TGTGCCAGCAGTCCTCAGGGTAACGATGGCTACACCTTC
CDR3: CASSPQGNDGYTF

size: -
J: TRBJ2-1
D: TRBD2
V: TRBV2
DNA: TGTGCCAGCGGGGATCGACTAGCGGGAGGGTTAAGGGTCTTC
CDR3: CASGDRLAGGLRVF

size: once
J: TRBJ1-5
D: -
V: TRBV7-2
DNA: TGTGCCAGCACGCCCGGGGAGGGCTGGCAGCCCCAGCATTTT
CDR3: CASTPGEGWQPQHF

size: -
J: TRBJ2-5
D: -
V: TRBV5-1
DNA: TGCGCCAGCAGTCTCGGGACTGTAAAAGAGACCCAGTACTTC
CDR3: CASSLGTVKETQYF

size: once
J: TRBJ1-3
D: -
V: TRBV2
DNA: TGTGCCAGCAGGGTTAGGGGACAAGACTCTGGAAACACCATATATTTT
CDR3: CASRVRGQDSGNTIYF

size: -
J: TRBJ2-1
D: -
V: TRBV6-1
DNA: TGTGCCAGCAGTGTGGCACCCGACAATGAGCAGTTCTTC
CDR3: CASSVAPDNEQFF

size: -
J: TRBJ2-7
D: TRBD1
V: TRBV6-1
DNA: TGTGCCAGCAGTGGCTCCGGGACAGCATACGAGCAGTACTTC
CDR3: CASSGSGTAYEQYF

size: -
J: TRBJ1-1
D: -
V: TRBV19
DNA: TGTGCCAGTAGTATCAGGACATTCTCGAACACTGAAGCTTTCTTT
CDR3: CASSIRTFSNTEAFF

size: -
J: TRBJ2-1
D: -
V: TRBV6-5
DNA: TGTGCCAGCAGCCCAAACAGGTACAATGAGCAGTTCTTC
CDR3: CASSPNRYNEQFF

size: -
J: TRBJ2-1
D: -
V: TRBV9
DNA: TGTGCCAGCAGCGTAGGCGGTCTTAATGAGCAGTTCTTC
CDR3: CASSVGGLNEQFF

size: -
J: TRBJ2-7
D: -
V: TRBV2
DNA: TGTGCCAGCAGTGAAGCGCAGGCAGGGGACGAGCAGTACTTC
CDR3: CASSEAQAGDEQYF

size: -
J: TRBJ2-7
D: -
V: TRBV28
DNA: TGTGCCAGCCAAGGGGTAGCGGCAAAATACGAGCAGTACTTC
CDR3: CASQGVAAKYEQYF

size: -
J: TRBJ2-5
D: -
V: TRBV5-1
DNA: TGCGCCAGCAGCTTGGGCCGGGGTGAGACCCAGTACTTC
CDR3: CASSLGRGETQYF

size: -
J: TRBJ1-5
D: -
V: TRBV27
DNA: TGTGCCAGCAGTAGAGGCAGGGATCAGCCCCAGCATTTT
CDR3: CASSRGRDQPQHF

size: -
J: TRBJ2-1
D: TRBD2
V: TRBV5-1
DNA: TGCGCCAGCAGCTTGGGCGGACTAGCGGGAGTCAGTGAGCAGTTCTTC
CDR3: CASSLGGLAGVSEQFF

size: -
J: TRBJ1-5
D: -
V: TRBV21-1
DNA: TGTGCCAGCAGCAAATCCGGACAGGTTAATCAGCCCCAGCATTTT
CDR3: CASSKSGQVNQPQHF